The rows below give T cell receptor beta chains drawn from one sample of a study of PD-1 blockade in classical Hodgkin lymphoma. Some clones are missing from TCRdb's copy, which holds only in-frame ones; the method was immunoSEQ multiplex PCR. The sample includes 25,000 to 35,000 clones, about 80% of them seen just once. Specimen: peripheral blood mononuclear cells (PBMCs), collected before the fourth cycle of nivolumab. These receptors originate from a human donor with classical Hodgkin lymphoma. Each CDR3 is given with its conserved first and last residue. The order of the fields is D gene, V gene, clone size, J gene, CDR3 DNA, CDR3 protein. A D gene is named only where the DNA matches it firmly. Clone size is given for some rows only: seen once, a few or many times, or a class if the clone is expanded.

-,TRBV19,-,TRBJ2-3,TGTGCCAGTACCATCGGTGATACGCAGTATTTT,CASTIGDTQYF
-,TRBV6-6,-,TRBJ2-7,TGTGCCAGCAGTTACAGTGCCTCCTACGAGCAGTACTTC,CASSYSASYEQYF
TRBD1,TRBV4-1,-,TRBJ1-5,TGCGCCAGCAGACCGACAGGGTTCGGGCAGCCCCAGCATTTT,CASRPTGFGQPQHF
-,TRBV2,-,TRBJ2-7,TGTGCCAGCAGTGGTGACAGCAACGAGCAGTACTTC,CASSGDSNEQYF
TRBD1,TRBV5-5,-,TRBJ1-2,TGTGCCAGCAGTCATTCCGGGACAGGGCACTATGGCTACACCTTC,CASSHSGTGHYGYTF
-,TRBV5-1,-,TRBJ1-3,TGCGCCAGCAGCCCGGGGGACGGTAGCTCTGGAAACACCATATATTTT,CASSPGDGSSGNTIYF
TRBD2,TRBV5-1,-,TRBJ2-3,TGCGCCAGCAGCCGCGGGGGGGCCACAGATACGCAGTATTTT,CASSRGGATDTQYF
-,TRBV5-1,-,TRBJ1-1,TGCGCCAGCAGCTTGGACAGGGATGTCTCGGGCCAAGCTTTCTTT,CASSLDRDVSGQAFF
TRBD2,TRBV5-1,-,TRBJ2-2,TGCGCCAGCAGCTTAATGGGGAATACGGGACTAGCGGATAACACCGGGGAGCTGTTTTTT,CASSLMGNTGLADNTGELFF
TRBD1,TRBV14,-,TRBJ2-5,TGTGCCAGCAGCCCGGGACAGGGCGTAGAAGTCCAAGAGACCCAGTACTTC,CASSPGQGVEVQETQYF
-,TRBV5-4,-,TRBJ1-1,TGTGCCAGCAGCTATGGGACCACTGAAGCTTTCTTT,CASSYGTTEAFF
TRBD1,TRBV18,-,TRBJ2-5,TGTGCCAGCTCACCAGCCGGGACAGGGGAAGAGACCCAGTACTTC,CASSPAGTGEETQYF
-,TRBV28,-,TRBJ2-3,TGTGCCAGCAGTGAACCGGGGGACAACGTGGATACGCAGTATTTT,CASSEPGDNVDTQYF
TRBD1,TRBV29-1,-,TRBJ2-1,TGCAGCGTTGAAGACCCGGACAGGGAGTCCTACAATGAGCAGTTCTTC,CSVEDPDRESYNEQFF
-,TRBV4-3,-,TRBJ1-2,TGCGCCAGCAGCCGCGGGTCCAACTATGGCTACACCTTC,CASSRGSNYGYTF
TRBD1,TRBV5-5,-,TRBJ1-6,TGTGCCAGCAGCTGGAGCCGGGACAGGCGGAATTCACCCCTCCACTTT,CASSWSRDRRNSPLHF
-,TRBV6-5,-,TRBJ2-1,TGTGCCAGCAGTTACGTTCTGCGGGCCAATGAGCAGTTCTTC,CASSYVLRANEQFF
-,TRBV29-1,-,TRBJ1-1,TGCAGCGTTTGGAGCTACACTGAAGCTTTCTTT,CSVWSYTEAFF
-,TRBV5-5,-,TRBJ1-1,TGTGCCAGCAGCCTACGGGGGACTCTCACTGAAGCTTTCTTT,CASSLRGTLTEAFF
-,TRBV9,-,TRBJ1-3,TGTGCCAGCAGCTCAGCGAGCTCTGGAAACACCATATATTTT,CASSSASSGNTIYF
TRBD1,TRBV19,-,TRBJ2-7,TGTGCCAGTAGTAGCGATACGGGACAGGGAACCTACGGGCAGTACTTC,CASSSDTGQGTYGQYF
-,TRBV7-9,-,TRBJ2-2,TGTGCCAGCAGCTTAGCTTTTACCGGGGAGCTGTTTTTT,CASSLAFTGELFF
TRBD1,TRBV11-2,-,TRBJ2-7,TGTGCCAGCAACCGGGACAGGATGTACGAGCAGTACTTC,CASNRDRMYEQYF
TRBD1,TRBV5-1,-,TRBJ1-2,TGCGCCAGCAGCCGGGACAGGGGGACCGCCGGCTACACCTTC,CASSRDRGTAGYTF
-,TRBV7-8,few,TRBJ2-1,TGTGCCAGCAGCTTATGGGGGGCGCGAGGGAATGAGCAGTTCTTC,CASSLWGARGNEQFF